A selection of T cell receptor beta chains follows, all from one sample in a study of T-cell memory formation after mild COVID-19. MiXCR was run by TCRdb on the 5' RACE reads, yielding one entry per CDR3 protein. The sample holds 470,000 or so distinct CDR3 sequences, around 19% seen once. Sequencing was done on a sample of PBMCs or a T cell subset sorted from them (not recorded which). These receptors originate from an adult woman who had mild COVID-19 (a few samples of this study predate the infection). Cell type and time point are not known. Each CDR3 is given with its conserved first and last residue. A D gene is named only where the DNA matches it firmly. Size is stated for part of the rows, as once, few or many counts, or as a class when the clone is expanded.

j_call v_call cdr3_length d_call clone_size cdr3_nt cdr3_aa
TRBJ1-2 TRBV5-1 16 TRBD1 NA TGCGCCAGCAGCTTGTTCCCCAAGGACAGGGGAAATGGCTACACCTTC CASSLFPKDRGNGYTF
TRBJ2-1 TRBV5-1 15 NA NA TGCGCCAGCAGCTGGACCAACCAGGTGTACAATGAGCAGTTCTTC CASSWTNQVYNEQFF
TRBJ2-3 TRBV2 13 NA NA TGTGCCAGCAGTGTGTTAATAACGACTACGCAGTATTTT CASSVLITTTQYF
TRBJ1-1 TRBV4-2 17 NA many TGTGCCAGCAGCCCCCTTCGTCGAAGCGGTATGAACACTGAAGCTTTCTTT CASSPLRRSGMNTEAFF
TRBJ2-7 TRBV13 13 NA NA TGTGCCAGCAGCTCCGGACTACTCTACGAGCAGTACTTC CASSSGLLYEQYF
TRBJ1-2 TRBV29-1 11 NA few TGCAGCGTTGCAGGGGACTATGGCTACACCTTC CSVAGDYGYTF
TRBJ2-1 TRBV4-3 17 TRBD2 few TGCGCCAGCAGCCAAGATCCCGGACCTACCAAGCGGGGTGAGCAGTTCTTC CASSQDPGPTKRGEQFF
TRBJ1-1 TRBV18 15 TRBD1 many TGTGCCAGCTCACACGGACAGGGTTTGAACACTGAAGCTTTCTTT CASSHGQGLNTEAFF
TRBJ2-7 TRBV29-1 22 TRBD1 few TGCAGCGTTCCCTTTAGTAAGTCAAATCCGGGACAGGGGGCTGTCTCCCCCTACGAGCAGTACTTC CSVPFSKSNPGQGAVSPYEQYF
TRBJ1-2 TRBV2 11 NA NA TGTGCCACCCCCAGGGACTATGGCTACACCTTC CATPRDYGYTF
TRBJ2-2 TRBV12-3/TRBV12-4 23 NA few TGTGCCAGCAGTTCCCGGACAGGGGGGGAACTAGCGGGAGTCGAACTGAACACCGGGGAGCTGTTTTTT CASSSRTGGELAGVELNTGELFF
TRBJ1-2 TRBV24-1 12 NA NA TGTGCCACCAGTGATTCTCCGGGCGGCTACACCTTC CATSDSPGGYTF
TRBJ2-2 TRBV11-3 14 NA NA TGTGCCAGCAGCTTCAGGGCGAACACCGGGGAGCTGTTTTTT CASSFRANTGELFF
TRBJ1-2 TRBV19 15 NA NA TGTGCCAGCGTAGACCCGTCACAGTTAAACTATGGCTACACCTTC CASVDPSQLNYGYTF
TRBJ2-7 TRBV4-1 15 TRBD1 NA TGCGCCAGCAGCTTGCGACAGGGGGCGTCCTACGAGCAGTACTTC CASSLRQGASYEQYF
TRBJ2-3 TRBV7-9 16 TRBD2 few TGTGCCAGCAGCTTAGTACCTAGCGGGAGAAAGGATACGCAGTATTTT CASSLVPSGRKDTQYF
TRBJ2-2 TRBV4-1 16 TRBD1 many TGCGCCAGCAGCCGACCGGGACAGGGCGACACCGGGGAGCTGTTTTTT CASSRPGQGDTGELFF
TRBJ1-1 TRBV5-6 15 NA NA TGTGCCAGCAGCCGCAGGGGCAGGGTGAACACTGAAGCTTTCTTT CASSRRGRVNTEAFF
TRBJ2-5 TRBV2 15 TRBD2 NA TGTGCCAGCAGCTTTCTCGTCGGGGGGGCGGAGACCCAGTACTTC CASSFLVGGAETQYF
TRBJ2-7 TRBV18 17 NA NA TGTGCCAGCTCACCACCGATGAGGGCCCCAACCGACTACGAGCAGTACTTC CASSPPMRAPTDYEQYF
TRBJ1-1 TRBV7-3 13 NA few TGTGCCAGCAGCTTAAGGCCGACAGATGAAGCTTTCTTT CASSLRPTDEAFF
TRBJ1-1 TRBV18 17 NA few TGTGCCAGCTCACCAAGTGAGCCAGGGGCCCAGAACACTGAAGCTTTCTTT CASSPSEPGAQNTEAFF
TRBJ2-7 TRBV10-3 11 NA NA TGTGCCACAAGGGATGAGGGCGAGCAGTACTTC CATRDEGEQYF
TRBJ1-1 TRBV7-9 12 NA NA TGTGCCAGCAGAAAAGTGAACACTGAAGCTTTCTTT CASRKVNTEAFF
TRBJ2-1 TRBV14 13 NA many TGTGCCAGCAGCCAAGATTGGGGCAATGAGCAGTTCTTC CASSQDWGNEQFF
TRBJ2-1 TRBV7-9 13 TRBD1 NA TGTGCCAGCAGCTTCGGGACAGAAAATGAGCAGTTCTTC CASSFGTENEQFF
TRBJ1-2 TRBV19 15 NA NA TGTGCCAGTAGTATAACGCGGTTGGGTGAGCGGGGCTACACCTTC CASSITRLGERGYTF
TRBJ2-1 TRBV12-3/TRBV12-4 17 TRBD2 NA TGTGCCAGCAGTTTAAACGGCATCGGGGGGGCCTACAATGAGCAGTTCTTC CASSLNGIGGAYNEQFF
TRBJ2-4 TRBV24-1 15 NA few TGTGCCACCAGTGACACTAGGGGGCCGGGAGGCATTCAGTACTTC CATSDTRGPGGIQYF
TRBJ1-5 TRBV21-1 16 NA few TGTGCCAGCAGCGCCGGGGGGGGTAATAGCAATCAGCCCCAGCATTTT CASSAGGGNSNQPQHF
TRBJ2-3 TRBV5-6 14 NA NA TGTGCCAGCAGCCCGAGGTGGGGAACAGATACGCAGTATTTT CASSPRWGTDTQYF
TRBJ1-1 TRBV30 13 NA NA TGTGCCTGGAGTGCTCGGGTGAACACTGAAGCTTTCTTT CAWSARVNTEAFF
TRBJ2-2 TRBV5-1 18 TRBD2 NA TGCGCCAGCAGCCCGCGGACTAGCGGGTGGATCGACGCCGGGGAGCTGTTTTTT CASSPRTSGWIDAGELFF
TRBJ1-5 TRBV6-6 14 NA NA TGTGCCAGCAGGCTTCAGGGGACCCAAGGGCCCCAGCATTTT CASRLQGTQGPQHF
TRBJ2-2 TRBV29-1 15 NA few TGCAGCGTTGTCGCGCAGGGTCAGTACACCGGGGAGCTGTTTTTT CSVVAQGQYTGELFF
TRBJ2-1 TRBV7-2 15 NA NA TGTGCCACCGCTTTCAGGAGGTTCACACAGAATGAGCAGTTCTTC CATAFRRFTQNEQFF
TRBJ1-3 TRBV7-9 17 NA NA TGTGCCAGCAGCATGTCTACGGGGACCAGCTCTGGAAACACCATATATTTT CASSMSTGTSSGNTIYF
TRBJ2-5 TRBV4-1 13 NA few TGCGCCAGCAGAAAGGGGATCCAAGAGACCCAGTACTTC CASRKGIQETQYF
TRBJ2-1 TRBV24-1 15 TRBD2 few TGTGCCACCGGGGCGGGGCGGGAGAGGAACAATGAGCAGTTCTTC CATGAGRERNNEQFF
TRBJ2-1 TRBV11-2 16 NA NA TGTGCCAGCAGCTCAAATATTGGGAGCTCCTACAATGAGCAGTTCTTC CASSSNIGSSYNEQFF
TRBJ2-5 TRBV5-4 20 TRBD2 NA TGTGCCAGCAGCCTACTGCCCCCTAGCGGGAGGGCCTTCCTGGAAGAGACCCAGTACTTC CASSLLPPSGRAFLEETQYF
TRBJ2-2 TRBV7-9 15 NA NA TGTGCCAGCAGCTCAGCGGTTATGAACACCTGGGAGCTGTTTTTT CASSSAVMNTWELFF
TRBJ2-7 TRBV9 15 NA NA TGTGCCAGCACCCCTGAGGGCCGCAGTTATGACGAGCAGTACTTC CASTPEGRSYDEQYF
TRBJ2-7 TRBV7-3 15 TRBD2 few TGTGCCAGCAGCCCGGGGGGGACGGTCTCCTACGAGCAGTACTTC CASSPGGTVSYEQYF
TRBJ2-1 TRBV6-5 16 TRBD2 few TGTGCCAGCAGTTACAGTCCCCCGGGGGGGGTCGATGAGCAGTTCTTC CASSYSPPGGVDEQFF
TRBJ1-2 TRBV5-1 15 TRBD1 few TGCGCCAGCAGCGTAGGGACAGGGAATCTTTATGGCTACACCTTC CASSVGTGNLYGYTF
TRBJ1-2 TRBV7-9 16 TRBD1 NA TGTGCCAGCAGCGGGGGACAGGGAATCCTAACTAATGGCTACACCTTC CASSGGQGILTNGYTF
TRBJ2-2 TRBV5-1 16 NA NA TGCGCCAGCAGCTCTGGCAGGGGTTCGAACACCGGGGAGCTGTTTTTT CASSSGRGSNTGELFF
TRBJ1-2 TRBV5-1 15 TRBD1 NA TGCGCCAGCAGCACGGGACAGGCCCCTAACTATGGCTACACCTTC CASSTGQAPNYGYTF